These T cell receptor beta chains were read from a single sample in a study of human T cells and chemical hapten exposure. One entry per CDR3 protein, called by TCRdb with MiXCR from the RACE reads. The sample has fewer than 140,000 distinct CDR3 sequences, roughly 12% seen once. Sequenced material: whole blood, taken in connection with sensitization to the hapten diphenylcyclopropenone (DPC). The receptors were sampled from a woman in her forties or fifties with alopecia areata. Some clones in this sample may be carry-over from other donors' samples. The CDR3 runs from the conserved cysteine through the conserved F or W. D genes are given only for firm matches. Part of the rows lack a size; the others show once, few, many or a class for expanded clones.

D gene	clone size	V gene	J gene	CDR3 protein	CDR3 DNA
-	-	TRBV19	TRBJ2-6	CASSTDGANVLTF	TGTGCCAGTAGCACAGATGGGGCCAACGTCCTGACTTTC
-	few	TRBV11-2	TRBJ2-5	CASRMTLETQYF	TGTGCCAGCCGAATGACGTTGGAGACCCAGTACTTC
-	-	TRBV6-2/TRBV6-3	TRBJ2-1	CASSQADEQIF	TGTGCCAGCAGTCAAGCGGATGAGCAGATCTTC
-	-	TRBV3-1	TRBJ2-1	CASSHTRSGYNEQFF	TGTGCCAGCAGCCATACCCGATCGGGATACAATGAGCAGTTCTTC
-	few	TRBV4-1	TRBJ1-6	CASSQRVTTYNSPLHF	TGCGCCAGCAGCCAGCGGGTTACGACCTATAATTCACCCCTCCACTTT
TRBD2	medium-sized	TRBV2	TRBJ2-1	CASSGQLAGPYNEQFF	TGTGCCAGCAGTGGACAACTAGCGGGGCCCTACAATGAGCAGTTCTTC
TRBD1	few	TRBV29-1	TRBJ2-3	CSVEPRQGVDTQYF	TGCAGCGTTGAACCCCGACAGGGGGTGGATACGCAGTATTTT
-	-	TRBV28	TRBJ1-1	CASSLISGTSAEAFF	TGTGCCAGCAGTTTAATTAGTGGGACATCGGCTGAAGCTTTCTTT
-	few	TRBV4-3	TRBJ2-3	CASSQVRGGRSTDTQYF	TGCGCCAGCAGCCAAGTTCGGGGCGGGCGCAGCACAGATACGCAGTATTTT
-	many	TRBV7-9	TRBJ2-5	CASSSSSTETQYF	TGTGCCAGCAGCAGTAGTTCAACGGAGACCCAGTACTTC
-	-	TRBV4-3	TRBJ2-5	CASSQGVEETQYF	TGCGCCAGCAGCCAAGGGGTGGAAGAGACCCAGTACTTC
TRBD1	few	TRBV29-1	TRBJ2-1	CSVLPDRGDYNEQFF	TGCAGCGTCCTCCCTGACAGGGGAGACTACAATGAGCAGTTCTTC
-	few	TRBV7-2	TRBJ1-4	CASSPPGGLLNEKLFF	TGTGCCAGCAGCCCCCCCGGGGGTCTCCTTAATGAAAAACTGTTTTTT
-	few	TRBV7-2	TRBJ2-2	CASSLGGRDTGELFF	TGTGCCAGCAGCTTAGGAGGGCGGGACACCGGGGAGCTGTTTTTT
-	many	TRBV20-1	TRBJ2-1	CSASGGVNEQFF	TGCAGTGCTAGCGGGGGAGTCAATGAGCAGTTCTTC
TRBD1	-	TRBV27	TRBJ2-7	CASSSSGTETYEQYF	TGTGCCAGCAGTTCCTCCGGGACAGAGACCTACGAGCAGTACTTC
TRBD1	few	TRBV18	TRBJ2-1	CASSQTGGNEQFF	TGTGCCAGCTCACAGACAGGGGGCAATGAGCAGTTCTTC
-	few	TRBV28	TRBJ1-1	CASSPPRTEAFF	TGTGCCAGCAGCCCCCCCCGAACTGAAGCTTTCTTT
TRBD2	few	TRBV2	TRBJ2-5	CASSEHLAGGLVTQYF	TGTGCCAGCAGTGAACATCTGGCGGGGGGGCTTGTGACCCAGTACTTC
-	-	TRBV12-3/TRBV12-4	TRBJ2-7	CASSLAGVGYEQYF	TGTGCCAGCAGCCTCGCCGGGGTCGGCTACGAGCAGTACTTC
-	many	TRBV6-5	TRBJ1-1	CASSYRRVGTEAFF	TGTGCCAGCAGTTACCGCAGGGTCGGCACTGAAGCTTTCTTT
-	-	TRBV28	TRBJ1-1	CASSPRLRATRGTEAFF	TGTGCCAGCAGTCCCCGACTCCGGGCCACACGGGGGACTGAAGCTTTCTTT
-	few	TRBV5-1	TRBJ1-5	CASSLEAGYNQPQHF	TGCGCCAGCAGCTTGGAGGCAGGCTACAATCAGCCCCAGCATTTT
TRBD1	-	TRBV27	TRBJ2-7	CAARDRGTYEQYF	TGTGCCGCTAGGGACAGGGGGACCTACGAGCAGTACTTC
-	-	TRBV7-2	TRBJ2-2	CASSLANPPLANTGELFF	TGTGCCAGCAGCTTAGCGAATCCCCCGCTAGCGAACACCGGGGAGCTGTTTTTT
-	many	TRBV7-2	TRBJ1-1	CASSLVEGTLGPAFF	TGTGCCAGCAGCTTAGTCGAGGGGACACTGGGTCCGGCTTTCTTT